The clone carrying this T cell receptor (beta chain) was detected a few times. Its antigen remains unknown. This sample is drawn from a study of beta chain features in type 1 diabetes. Study-level points and caveats: People with Type 1 diabetes carried modestly yet significantly shorter TCRB CDR3s in all four CD4+ subsets.

In germline, CDR1 is SGDLS, CDR2 YYNGEE. J gave up 0 bases and V 2 bases, and 7 bases lay outside the gene matches. This CDR3 is 16 amino acids long. The entirety of the isolated RNA underwent reverse transcription, so expressed TCRB transcripts were sequenced. Here immunoSEQ multiplex PCR was the method, and the copy in TCRdb shows in-frame clones only, minus some. The sample includes nearly 350,000 clones, around 8.5% seen only once; the top ten take less than 1.2%. The source of this sequence is a young man with type 1 diabetes. Sequenced material: central memory CD4+ T cells from blood. The chain links TRBV9 to TRBJ2-7, with 8 bases that match TRBD1. The CDR3 region has the DNA TGTGCCAGCAGCGTGTCGGACAGGGCGAGCTCCTACGAGCAGTACTTC. As protein: CASSVSDRASSYEQYF.